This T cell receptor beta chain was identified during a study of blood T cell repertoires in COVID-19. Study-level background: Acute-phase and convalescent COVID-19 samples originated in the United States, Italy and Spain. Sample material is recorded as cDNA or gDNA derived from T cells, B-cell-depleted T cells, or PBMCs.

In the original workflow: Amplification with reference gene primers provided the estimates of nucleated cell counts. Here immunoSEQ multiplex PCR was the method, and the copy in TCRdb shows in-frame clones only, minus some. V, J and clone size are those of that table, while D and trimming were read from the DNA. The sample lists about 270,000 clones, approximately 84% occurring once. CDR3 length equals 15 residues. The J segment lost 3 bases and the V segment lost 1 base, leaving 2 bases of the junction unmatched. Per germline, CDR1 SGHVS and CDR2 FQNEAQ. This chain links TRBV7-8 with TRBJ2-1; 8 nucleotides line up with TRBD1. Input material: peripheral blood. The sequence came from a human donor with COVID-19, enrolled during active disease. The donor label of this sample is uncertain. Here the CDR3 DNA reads TGTGCCAGCAGCTTAGGACAGGGGATCTACAATGAGCAGTTCTTC. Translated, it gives CASSLGQGIYNEQFF.